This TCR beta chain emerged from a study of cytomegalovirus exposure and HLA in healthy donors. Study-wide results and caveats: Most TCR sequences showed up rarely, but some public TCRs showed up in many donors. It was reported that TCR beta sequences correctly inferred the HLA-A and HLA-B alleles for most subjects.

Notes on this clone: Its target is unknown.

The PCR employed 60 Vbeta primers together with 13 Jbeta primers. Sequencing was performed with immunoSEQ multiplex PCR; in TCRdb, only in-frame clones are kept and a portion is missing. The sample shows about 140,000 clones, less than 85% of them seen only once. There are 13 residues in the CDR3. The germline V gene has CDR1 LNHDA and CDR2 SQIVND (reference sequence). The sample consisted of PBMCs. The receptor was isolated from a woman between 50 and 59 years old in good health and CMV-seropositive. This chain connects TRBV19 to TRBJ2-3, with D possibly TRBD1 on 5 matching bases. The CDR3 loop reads CATEWGTTDTQYF. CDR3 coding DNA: TGTGCGACTGAGTGGGGCACGACAGATACGCAGTATTTT.